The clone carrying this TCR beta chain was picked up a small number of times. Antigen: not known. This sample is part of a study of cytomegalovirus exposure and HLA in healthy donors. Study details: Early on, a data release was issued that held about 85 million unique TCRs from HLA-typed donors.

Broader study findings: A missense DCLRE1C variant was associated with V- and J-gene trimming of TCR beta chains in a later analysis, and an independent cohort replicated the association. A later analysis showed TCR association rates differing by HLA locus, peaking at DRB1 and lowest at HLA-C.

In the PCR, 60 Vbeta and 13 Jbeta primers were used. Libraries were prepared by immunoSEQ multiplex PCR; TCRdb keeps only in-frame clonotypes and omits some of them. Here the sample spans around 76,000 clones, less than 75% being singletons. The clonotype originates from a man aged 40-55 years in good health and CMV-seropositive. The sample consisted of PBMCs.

CDR3 loop: CASTDRGSYGYTF. The DNA of the CDR3 is TGTGCCAGCACTGACAGGGGTAGCTATGGCTACACCTTC. The chain has TRBV6-6 and TRBJ1-2; 8 bases are shared with TRBD1. Germline V gene sequence: CDR1 MNHNY, CDR2 SVGAGI (reference sequence). V lost 7 bases and J lost 4; bases outside the gene matches: 5. This CDR3 has 13 residues.